Presented here are 4 T cell receptor beta chains from one specimen sequenced in a study of cytomegalovirus exposure and HLA in healthy donors. The study ran its PCR with 60 Vbeta and 13 Jbeta primers. TCRdb's copy holds only in-frame clones and misses some; the assay was immunoSEQ multiplex PCR. The sample lists 95,000 to 130,000 clones, 9% to 10% occurring once. The sample consisted of PBMCs. The receptor set was obtained from a man aged 25 to 45 in good health and CMV-seronegative.

The genes are TRBV21-1 and TRBJ1-5; no check of the table's D call, TRBD1, against the DNA was made. TRBV21-1 is noted as a pseudogene. The CDR3 consists of 18 residues. In nucleotides, the CDR3 is TGTGCCAGCAACGGAGGGGGGTGCCGGACAGGGGTGGATCAGCCCCAGCATTTT. It encodes CASNGGGCRTGVDQPQHF.

V is TRBV6-4 and J is TRBJ1-1; the match to TRBD1 covers 10 bases. Germline V gene sequence: CDR1 MRHNA, CDR2 SNTAGT. The ends lost 3 bases at V and 6 bases at J; junction bases unmatched: 4. The CDR3 consists of 14 residues. The CDR3 loop is CASSDGTGASEAFF. In DNA, the CDR3 is TGTGCCAGCAGTGATGGGACAGGGGCCTCTGAAGCTTTCTTT.

J is TRBJ2-7 and V is TRBV5-4; 9 bases map to TRBD2. Per germline, CDR1 SGHNT and CDR2 YYREEE (reference sequence). The CDR3 is 15 residues long. V dropped 0 bases and J dropped 3; count of bases not matched to a gene: 4. CDR3 region: CASSLGVSGSYEQYF. CDR3 sequence (DNA): TGTGCCAGCAGCTTGGGTGTTAGCGGGAGCTACGAGCAGTACTTC.

Only a few counts were recorded for this clone. The J gene is TRBJ2-1, the V gene TRBV10-1, with D uncertain. Trimming took 4 bases from V and 5 from J, leaving 12 bases between them. This CDR3 has 14 residues. CDR1 and CDR2 from the germline V gene are WNHNN and SYGVQD (reference sequence). CDR3 coding DNA: TGCGCCAGCAGTGTAACGAGAGGTGACAATGAGCAGTTCTTC. As protein: CASSVTRGDNEQFF.